The rows below give T cell receptor beta chains drawn from one sample of a study of T cell responses to AZD1222 COVID-19 vaccine. Here immunoSEQ multiplex PCR was the method, and the copy in TCRdb shows in-frame clones only, minus some. The sample contains 150,000 to 200,000 clones, under 95% of which appear only once. The sequencing used peripheral blood, collected on day 0 of AZD1222 vaccination. The source of these receptors is an adult in good health. CDR3s include the opening cysteine and the closing phenylalanine or tryptophan. D genes are given only for firm matches. Size tells how often a clone was seen (once, few, many) or the class of an expanded clone, and some rows leave it out.

>.|TRBD1|TRBV6-4|TRBJ1-1
TGTGCCAGCAGTGACTCGCTCCGACAGGGTGTTGTCACTGAAGCTTTCTTT
CASSDSLRQGVVTEAFF
>.|.|TRBV6-1|TRBJ1-1
TGTGCCAGCAGTGAAATAGGGGAGGGGATGAACACTGAAGCTTTCTTT
CASSEIGEGMNTEAFF
>.|TRBD1|TRBV18|TRBJ1-2
TGTGCCAGCTCACCACCGACAGGGAGAGGCTACACCTTC
CASSPPTGRGYTF
>.|.|TRBV5-1|TRBJ1-1
TGCGCCAGCAGCTCAATGGGGGCGGGAAACACTGAAGCTTTCTTT
CASSSMGAGNTEAFF
>.|TRBD2|TRBV15|TRBJ2-7
TGTGCCACCAGCAGAGATCTCTCTAGCGGGGGGGCTCAGGAGCAGTACTTC
CATSRDLSSGGAQEQYF
>.|.|TRBV7-8|TRBJ2-2
TGTGCCAGCAGCTTCGCAACTAGCTCCAGGGAGCTGTTTTTT
CASSFATSSRELFF
>.|.|TRBV6-1|TRBJ1-4
TGTGCCAGCAGTGAAGTGGGGGCGCGGCTGGAGGATGAAAAACTGTTTTTT
CASSEVGARLEDEKLFF
>.|TRBD2|TRBV7-3|TRBJ2-1
TGTGCCAGCAGCTTACGGGAGCGGGGTGAGCAGTTCTTC
CASSLRERGEQFF
>.|.|TRBV7-3|TRBJ1-6
TGTGCCAGCAGCTCCGTCCGTGGCAAACCCCTCCACTTT
CASSSVRGKPLHF
>.|.|TRBV2|TRBJ1-3
TGTGCCTTTACCCCTTTCACGGGCGGCTCTGGAAACACCATATATTTT
CAFTPFTGGSGNTIYF
>.|TRBD1|TRBV2|TRBJ1-1
TGTGCCAGCAGTGCGAGACAGGGGCGGCGGAACACTGAAGCTTTCTTT
CASSARQGRRNTEAFF
>.|TRBD1|TRBV9|TRBJ1-6
TGTGCCAGCAGCAGCCGGGACAGGGAGAGTTCACCCCTCCACTTT
CASSSRDRESSPLHF
>.|.|TRBV5-1|TRBJ1-1
TGCGCCAGCCGCCCGGGGGCGCGGGCGAACACTGAAGCTTTCTTT
CASRPGARANTEAFF
>.|.|TRBV5-5|TRBJ2-1
TGTGCCAGCAGTCTCGCCGGGTCCTACAATGAGCAGTTCTTC
CASSLAGSYNEQFF
>.|.|TRBV27|TRBJ1-1
TGTGCCAGCCCTCCTCCCCTCGTGAACACTGAAGCTTTCTTT
CASPPPLVNTEAFF
>.|.|TRBV18|TRBJ1-4
TGTGCCAGCTCACCCTTAAATGAAAAACTGTTTTTT
CASSPLNEKLFF
>.|TRBD2|TRBV28|TRBJ2-7
TGTGCCAGCAGCCCTCGGGGGGGACAGTACTTC
CASSPRGGQYF
>.|TRBD1|TRBV19|TRBJ1-1
TGTGCCAGCGCTTCTCAGGGGGCGAACACTGAAGCTTTCTTT
CASASQGANTEAFF
>.|.|TRBV7-2|TRBJ2-3
TGTGCCAGCAGCGCCCTGGTCTCAGGCCAGAGTCTGTATTTT
CASSALVSGQSLYF
>.|.|TRBV6-4|TRBJ2-7
TGTGCCAGCAGTGACTCGGAGGGGGGCGAGCAGTACTTC
CASSDSEGGEQYF
>.|.|TRBV24-1|TRBJ2-1
TGTGCCACCAGTGACCTAGGAAGGGACAGGGGAATAGCGGGAGTCTATGAGCAGTTCTTC
CATSDLGRDRGIAGVYEQFF
>.|.|TRBV7-3|TRBJ2-3
TGTGCCAGCAGCCTAATCCCCCAGAGCACAGATACGCAGTATTTT
CASSLIPQSTDTQYF
>once|TRBD1|TRBV10-2|TRBJ1-2
TGCGCCAGCAGTTTCCAGGGGGGCAACTATGGCTACACCTTC
CASSFQGGNYGYTF
>.|.|TRBV12-3/TRBV12-4|TRBJ2-7
TGTGCCAGCAGTTTATCCTGGGTTACCGAGCAGTACTTC
CASSLSWVTEQYF
>.|.|TRBV19|TRBJ2-7
TGTGCCAGTAGTCCCCGACTTCTCTACGAGCAGTACTTC
CASSPRLLYEQYF
>once|.|TRBV29-1|TRBJ2-1
TGCAGCGTATTAGATTACAATGAGCAGTTCTTC
CSVLDYNEQFF
>.|.|TRBV12-3/TRBV12-4|TRBJ1-4
TGTGCCAGCAGTTCAAACGAAAAACTGTTTTTT
CASSSNEKLFF
>.|.|TRBV5-5|TRBJ1-4
TGTGCCAGCAGCTTGGTGGTAGGGGAAAAACTGTTTTTT
CASSLVVGEKLFF
>.|.|TRBV6-6|TRBJ1-4
TGTGCCAGTACTCGCCGGGGTGGTGAAAAACTGTTTTTT
CASTRRGGEKLFF
>.|.|TRBV6-5|TRBJ1-4
TGTGCCGGTAGGACGTCTCCAACTAATGAAAAACTGTTTTTT
CAGRTSPTNEKLFF
>.|TRBD1|TRBV28|TRBJ1-3
TGTGCCAGCAGCCAAGAGGACAGGGTGGTCTCTGGAAACACCATATATTTT
CASSQEDRVVSGNTIYF